Detailed here is one T cell receptor beta chain. Its antigen is still unknown. No qualities accompany the bases; no much larger clone lies one base away. No patient had received any treatment before thyroid surgery. Using T-cell receptor beta sequencing, the researchers looked back retrospectively at clinical samples from patients, gathered between the early 2010s and the late 2010s. The library was produced with PCR. Sequencer: Illumina HiSeq 4000. The TCR beta-chain CDR3 region of each patient was profiled by high-throughput sequencing. From the authors' description of their analysis: A classifier to discriminate distant-metastatic papillary thyroid cancer patients was built from CDR3 differences across clinicopathological groups. The Shannon index was used to assess repertoire diversity, and the Morisita-Horn index was used to assess tumor-blood repertoire similarity. The public reads were reprocessed in TCRdb via fastp at Q25 and MiXCR, keeping in-frame beta chains. The V and J calls and clone size are TCRdb's, not the authors'. This sample has approximately 16,000 clones in its table, and 25% to 30% of those were observed once. Approximately 13% of the sample lies in the top ten.

V is clipped by 6 bases and J by 0 bases, and the sequence between their germline boundaries is 8 bases long. The germline V gene (reference sequence) sets CDR1 to DFQATT and CDR2 to SNEGSKA. Counted from cysteine to phenylalanine, this CDR3 has 13 amino acids. The sequence is cut down to CDR3 DNA, 39 bases in frame from base 1. The data were taken from a study of metastatic and nonmetastatic thyroid tumors (dated by TCRdb to about 2020). At the level of the whole study: Repertoires were compared across peripheral blood and tumor or nodule tissue samples from malignant and benign thyroid patients.

Paper-wide results and their limitations: In both blood and tumor samples, TCR beta diversity was reported to be significantly higher in malignant tumors than in benign nodules.

The receptor's source is a female donor with papillary thyroid cancer or a benign thyroid nodule (not recorded which). Some clones in this sample may be carry-over from other donors' samples. Source material: adjacent normal tissue. The chain couples TRBV20-1 to TRBJ1-4; a confident D gene designation cannot be given. The DNA is TGCAGTGCCCCACTTGCAACTAATGAAAAACTGTTTTTT. It translates as CSAPLATNEKLFF.